What follows are 26 T cell receptor beta chains derived from one specimen sequenced in a study of T-cell reconstitution after alpha-beta-depleted transplantation in children. It was with unique molecular identifiers that the TCRbeta library was prepared. TCRdb passed the PCR reads through MiXCR, listing each CDR3 protein once. Of roughly 610,000 distinct CDR3 sequences detected, about 10% appear once; the ten largest clones hold approximately 4.1%. Sequenced material: PBMCs from the stem cell graft donor, taken from the stem cell graft. These receptors came from a human donor who donated a stem cell graft to a child with acute myeloid leukemia.

This clonotype was picked up a small number of times. The chain has TRBV29-1 and TRBJ2-7; D is tentatively TRBD1 or TRBD2 (5 bases each). The CDR3 runs 13 residues. The germline gives CDR1 SQVTM, CDR2 ANQGSEA. V gave up 7 bases and J gave up 3 bases, with 16 bases separating them. CDR3 protein: CSGVSGLSYEQYF. CDR3 in DNA: TGCAGCGGTGTCTCGGGGCTAAGCTACGAGCAGTACTTC.

This clonotype was detected only a few times. This chain links TRBV5-1 with TRBJ2-7; maybe TRBD2 (6 bases). This CDR3 spans 14 amino acids. CDR1 and CDR2 (germline): SGHRS, YFSETQ. Trimming removed 1 base from V and 3 bases from J, with 11 bases in between. CDR3 amino acids: CASSLMGGNYEQYF. CDR3 nucleotide sequence: TGCGCCAGCAGCTTGATGGGAGGAAACTACGAGCAGTACTTC.

The chain couples TRBV29-1 to TRBJ2-7; 8 nucleotides match TRBD2. The germline V gene encodes CDR1 SQVTM and CDR2 ANQGSEA. V lost 4 bases to trimming and J lost 5 bases; unmatched junction nucleotides: 7. The CDR3 totals 13 residues. CDR3 DNA sequence: TGCAGCGTTGCCAGCGGGAGTAGCGACGAGCAGTACTTC. Translating it yields CSVASGSSDEQYF.

This clonotype was counted at least ten times. The gene calls are TRBV27 and TRBJ2-7; D may be TRBD2 (5 bases). V was trimmed by 4 bases and J by 7 bases, leaving 17 bases between them. Per germline, CDR1 MNHEY and CDR2 SMNVEV (reference sequence). The CDR3 is 14 amino acids. The CDR3 loop reads CASSSLGLSGEQYF. CDR3 nucleotide sequence: TGTGCCAGCAGTTCCCTAGGACTTTCGGGAGAGCAGTACTTC.

This clonotype was found a few times. The chain couples TRBV12-3 or TRBV12-4 to TRBJ1-1, with 9 bases that match TRBD1. The CDR3 covers 14 residues. Trimming at V came to 3 bases and at J to 5 bases, leaving 4 bases not matched to a gene. The CDR3 DNA reads as TGTGCCAGCAGTTTTTGGGGACAGGGAACTGAAGCTTTCTTT. Protein sequence: CASSFWGQGTEAFF.

In this sample, this clonotype turned up many times. The chain employs TRBV12-3 or TRBV12-4 and TRBJ2-5; TRBD1 agrees at 7 bases. CDR3 length equals 14 residues. V shed 6 bases, J shed 5 bases, and the junction held 9 bases outside the gene matches. CDR3 residues: CASRLTQGVETQYF. The CDR3 nucleotides read TGTGCCAGCAGGCTCACTCAGGGGGTGGAGACCCAGTACTTC.

This sequence joins TRBV18 and TRBJ2-5; D uncertain. Germline V lookup: CDR1 KGHSH, CDR2 LQKENI. The ends were cut back, 0 bases at V and 1 base at J, with 6 bases in the middle. The CDR3 covers 14 residues. In DNA form, the CDR3 reads TGTGCCAGCTCACCACCCGAGATCCAAGAGACCCAGTACTTC. It translates to CASSPPEIQETQYF. Together with reference TRBV18 and TRBJ2-5, the CDR3 gives the full variable domain: NAGVMQNPRHLVRRRGQEARLRCSPMKGHSHVYWYRQLPEEGLKFMVYLQKENIIDESGMPKERFSAEFPKEGPSILRIQQVVRGDSAAYFCASSPPEIQETQYFGPGTRLLVL.

The sample holds many counts of this clonotype. The chain combines TRBV7-8 with TRBJ1-5; D perhaps matches TRBD1 (6 bases). This CDR3 is built from 15 residues. The germline CDR1 and CDR2 sequences are SGHVS and FQNEAQ. V was pared by 5 bases and J by 3 bases, with 14 bases between. In DNA form, the CDR3 reads TGTGCCAGCAGCAAAGACAGGCTGCTCAATCAGCCCCAGCATTTT. Translating gives CASSKDRLLNQPQHF.

A note on this clonotype: A read error is possible here, since a much larger clone lies one base away. The chain uses TRBV5-1 and TRBJ2-5; D is uncertain. The CDR3 consists of 13 residues. CDR1 and CDR2 (germline): SGHRS, YFSETQ. Trimming took 9 bases from V and 6 from J, leaving 18 bases between them. CDR3 sequence reads: CATSPLLMKTQYF. The CDR3 nucleotides read TGCGCCACGAGCCCCCTTCTCATGAAGACCCAGTACTTC.

The V call is TRBV28, the J call TRBJ2-1; possible D gene TRBD2, 5 bases. CDR3 length: 19 amino acids. Trimming took off 5 bases at V and 0 bases at J, with 23 bases between the two ends. Germline CDR1 reads MDHEN; CDR2 reads SYDVKM. Here the CDR3 DNA reads TGTGCCAGCAGTCCCGAATACCTTAGCGTAAGGAGCTCCTACAATGAGCAGTTCTTC. Translation gives CASSPEYLSVRSSYNEQFF. The full variable domain, in which reference TRBV28 and TRBJ2-1 provide the parts outside the CDR3, is DVKVTQSSRYLVKRTGEKVFLECVQDMDHENMFWYRQDPGLGLRLIYFSYDVKMKEKGDIPEGYSVSREKKERFSLILESASTNQTSMYLCASSPEYLSVRSSYNEQFFGPGTRLTVL.

The chain links TRBV3-1 to TRBJ2-3; D not resolved. V lost 4 bases and J 2 bases, leaving 13 bases between the germline ends. Germline values: CDR1 LGHDT, CDR2 YNNKEL (reference sequence). The CDR3 contains 15 residues. Here the CDR3 reads CASSLNPGYTDTQYF. The CDR3 coding sequence is TGTGCCAGCAGCCTGAACCCAGGATACACAGATACGCAGTATTTT.

As concerns this clonotype: Since a much larger clone is just one base distant, this may be a read error. This rearrangement joins TRBV4-3 to TRBJ2-1; D unresolved. Germline-derived CDR1 and CDR2 are LGHNA and YSLEER. The CDR3 contains 15 residues. The V end lost 1 base, the J end lost 5 bases, and 12 bases lay between the germline ends. CDR3 DNA: TGCGCCAGCAGCCAAGGCGCAGGCCGCAACAATGAGCAGTTCTTC. The encoded protein is CASSQGAGRNNEQFF.

As for this clonotype: This could be a read error, since a much larger clone is one nucleotide away. No conserved phenylalanine or tryptophan ends this CDR3, so it is likely a read error. The chain links TRBV28 to TRBJ2-7, with a possible D match to TRBD1 (7 bases). The germline V gene encodes CDR1 MDHEN and CDR2 SYDVKM. The CDR3 runs 15 residues. V lost 6 bases and J 2 bases, leaving 17 bases between the germline ends. CDR3 in amino acids: CASRSGGGAPYEQYS. The CDR3 DNA is TGTGCCAGCAGAAGTGGAGGGGGCGCACCCTACGAGCAGTACTCC.

This clonotype has just a few counts. The CDR3 DNA reads as TGTGCCAGCAGTTCAGGGCAGACTAGCGGGGGTGGCGATGAGCAGTTCTTC. This gives the protein CASSSGQTSGGGDEQFF. The chain combines TRBV12-3 or TRBV12-4 with TRBJ2-1; 12 nucleotides match TRBD2. This CDR3 region has 17 residues. J was trimmed by 8 bases and V by 4 bases; bases with no gene match: 12.

CDR3 bases: TGCAGTGCCCAGGGGGTCCTAGCGCAGTACGTC. It is translated as CSAQGVLAQYV. This chain links TRBV20-1 with TRBJ2-7, with 7 bases fitting TRBD1. Germline lookup yields CDR1 DFQATT and CDR2 SNEGSKA (reference sequence). Trimming cost V 6 bases and J 9 bases; bases outside gene matches: 8. The CDR3 sequence is 11 residues long.

The genes are TRBV30 and TRBJ2-1; TRBD2 might be the D (6 bases). The CDR3 loop spans 13 amino acids. Germline V gene lookup returns CDR1 GTSNPN and CDR2 SVGIG (reference sequence). V was pared by 2 bases and J by 7 bases, with 12 bases between. The DNA for the CDR3 is TGTGCCTGGAGTACGGGACTCCCTAATGAGCAGTTCTTC. Its translation: CAWSTGLPNEQFF.

This clonotype was seen a single time. The genes are TRBV6-1 and TRBJ2-7; the match to TRBD2 covers 8 bases. Germline CDR1 and CDR2: MNHNS and SASEGT. J lost 5 bases, V lost 1 base, and 4 bases had no gene match. This CDR3 has 14 amino acids. The CDR3 loop reads CASSEDSGINEQYF. The CDR3 coding sequence is TGTGCCAGCAGTGAAGATAGCGGGATTAACGAGCAGTACTTC.

This clonotype was detected only a few times. The rearrangement uses TRBV7-6 and TRBJ2-7; 10 nucleotides match TRBD2. Germline V gene data show CDR1 as SGHVS and CDR2 as FNYEAQ. This CDR3 spans 17 amino acids. V trimming: 1 base; J trimming: 4 bases; junction bases outside the gene matches: 10. CDR3 sequence: CASSLGNGLAGAYEQYF. DNA of the CDR3: TGTGCCAGCAGCTTAGGGAACGGGCTAGCGGGGGCTTACGAGCAGTACTTC.

V and J are TRBV9 and TRBJ2-3; D might be TRBD2 (5 bases). The length of the CDR3 is 16 residues. Trimming shortened V by 2 bases and J by 0 bases, and 13 bases separated the two germline ends. From germline, CDR1 is SGDLS and CDR2 YYNGEE. DNA of the CDR3: TGTGCCAGCAGCGTCGCCGGGATCGCTAGCACAGATACGCAGTATTTT. It translates to CASSVAGIASTDTQYF.

This clonotype was seen many times. The chain employs TRBV4-3 and TRBJ1-5; D not certain. Trimming took 4 bases from V and 7 from J, leaving 11 bases between them. From germline, CDR1 is LGHNA and CDR2 YSLEER. This CDR3 comprises 13 residues. The CDR3 is CASSLGIRQPQHF. The CDR3 DNA reads as TGCGCCAGCAGCCTGGGGATCCGGCAGCCCCAGCATTTT.

This clonotype was observed many times. This chain joins TRBV6-5 and TRBJ2-7, with D perhaps matching TRBD1 (5 bases). V dropped 0 bases and J dropped 2 bases, with 8 bases sitting between them. Per the germline V gene, CDR1 is MNHEY and CDR2 is SVGAGI. The CDR3 runs 14 residues. CDR3 sequence: CASSYSTVTYEQYF. CDR3 coding DNA: TGTGCCAGCAGTTACTCGACAGTAACCTACGAGCAGTACTTC.

Only a few counts were recorded for this clonotype. The chain carries TRBV11-1 and TRBJ2-1, with TRBD2 matching over 11 bases. V shed 5 bases and J 2 bases; nucleotides not matched to a gene: 5. In germline, CDR1 is SGHAT, CDR2 FQDESV (reference sequence). The CDR3 length is 16 residues. CDR3 residues: CASSPKLAGAYNEQFF. The CDR3 nucleotides read TGTGCCAGCAGCCCCAAACTAGCGGGAGCCTACAATGAGCAGTTCTTC.

This clonotype was found many times. The chain links TRBV5-1 to TRBJ2-7; D not resolved. Trimming removed 0 bases at V and 2 bases at J, with 9 bases between. The CDR3 loop spans 14 amino acids. Per germline, CDR1 SGHRS and CDR2 YFSETQ. The CDR3 reads CASSLGSQTYEQYF. In DNA form, the CDR3 reads TGCGCCAGCAGCTTGGGTTCGCAGACCTACGAGCAGTACTTC.

The V gene is TRBV7-8, the J gene TRBJ2-1, with 11 nucleotides matching TRBD2. The CDR3 has 16 amino acids. Losses at the gene ends were 5 bases for V and 2 bases for J; bases not matched to a gene: 5. CDR1 and CDR2 (germline): SGHVS, FQNEAQ. Here the CDR3 reads CASSLTSGSTYNEQFF. The CDR3 DNA is TGTGCCAGCAGCCTAACTAGCGGGAGCACCTACAATGAGCAGTTCTTC.

This clonotype was found a few times. The chain couples TRBV27 to TRBJ2-1, with D hard to call. The CDR3 length is 15 residues. CDR1 and CDR2 from the germline V gene are MNHEY and SMNVEV (reference sequence). V dropped 5 bases and J dropped 2 bases, with 13 bases sitting between them. The CDR3 bases are TGTGCCAGCAGTCAAGACATAGACCCCTACAATGAGCAGTTCTTC. Residues: CASSQDIDPYNEQFF.

The chain recombines TRBV20-1 with TRBJ2-1; the D is unclear. The germline gives CDR1 DFQATT, CDR2 SNEGSKA (reference sequence). The V and J ends lost 0 bases and 8 bases respectively, with 11 bases between them. The CDR3 is 13 amino acids. The CDR3 DNA sequence: TGCAGTGCTAGAGATTACTCTGCCGATGAGCAGTTCTTC. It specifies CSARDYSADEQFF.